This TCR beta chain was profiled in a study of cytomegalovirus exposure and HLA in healthy donors. Study-level information: From donors who were HLA-typed, an early data release held approximately 84 million unique TCRs.

This clone was observed a single time. The antigen is undetermined. Study outcomes and limitations: Near-uniform donor sequencing depth was presumed by presence/absence analyses.

Both 60 Vbeta primers and 13 Jbeta primers went into the PCR. Per the original methods: A later analysis tallied 75 million to 80 million unique TCR beta chains, approximately 10 million of them shared. Clones were sequenced by immunoSEQ multiplex PCR, and TCRdb holds only the in-frame ones, with some missing. The V and J calls and clone size are taken from that table; D and trimming were inferred from the DNA. The data show roughly 160,000 clones, with roughly 80% seen just once and more than 3.5% held by the top ten. Sequences were obtained from PBMCs. The TCR comes from a man in his forties in good health and CMV-seronegative.

CDR3 sequence: CASSYASGGYTGELFF. The CDR3 bases are TGTGCCAGCAGTTACGCTAGCGGGGGGTACACCGGGGAGCTGTTTTTT. The chain couples TRBV6-5 to TRBJ2-2, with 11 bases identical to TRBD2. J was trimmed by 3 bases and V by 2 bases; bases with no gene match: 2. This CDR3 contains 16 residues. Germline lookup yields CDR1 MNHEY and CDR2 SVGAGI.